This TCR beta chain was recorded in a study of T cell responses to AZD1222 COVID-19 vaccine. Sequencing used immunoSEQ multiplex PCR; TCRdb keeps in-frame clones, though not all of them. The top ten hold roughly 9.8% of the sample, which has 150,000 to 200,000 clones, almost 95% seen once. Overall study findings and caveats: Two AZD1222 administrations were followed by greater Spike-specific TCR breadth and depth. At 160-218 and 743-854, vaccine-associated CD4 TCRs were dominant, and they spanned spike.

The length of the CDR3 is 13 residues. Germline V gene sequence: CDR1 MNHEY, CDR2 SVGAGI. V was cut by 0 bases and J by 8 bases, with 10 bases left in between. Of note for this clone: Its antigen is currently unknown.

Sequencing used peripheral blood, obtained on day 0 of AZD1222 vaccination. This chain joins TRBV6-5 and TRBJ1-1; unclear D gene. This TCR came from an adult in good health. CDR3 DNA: TGTGCCAGCAGTTACTCGGGAACGGGGGAAGCTTTCTTT. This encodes CASSYSGTGEAFF.